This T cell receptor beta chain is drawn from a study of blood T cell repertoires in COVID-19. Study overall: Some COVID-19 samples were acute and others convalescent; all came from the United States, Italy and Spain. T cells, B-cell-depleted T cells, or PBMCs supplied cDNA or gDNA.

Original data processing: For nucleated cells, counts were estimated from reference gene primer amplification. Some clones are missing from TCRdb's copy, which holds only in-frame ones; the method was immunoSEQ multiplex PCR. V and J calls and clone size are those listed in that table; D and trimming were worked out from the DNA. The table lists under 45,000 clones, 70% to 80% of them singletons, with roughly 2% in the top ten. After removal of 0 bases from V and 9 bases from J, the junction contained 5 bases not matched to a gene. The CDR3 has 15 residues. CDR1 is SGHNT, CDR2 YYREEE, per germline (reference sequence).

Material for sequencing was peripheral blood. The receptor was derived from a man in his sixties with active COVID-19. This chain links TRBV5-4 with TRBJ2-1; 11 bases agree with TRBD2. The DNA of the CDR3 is TGTGCCAGCAGCTTGGTAGCGGGAGGGAAAGGTGAGCAGTTCTTC. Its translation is CASSLVAGGKGEQFF.